These 29 T cell receptor beta chains originate from one sample sequenced in a study of tumor-infiltrating lymphocytes in oesophageal squamous cell carcinoma. MiXCR, applied by TCRdb to the PCR reads, yields one record per CDR3 protein. The sample has about 13,000 distinct CDR3 sequences; roughly half are singletons. Source material: esophageal tumor tissue. All receptors come from a male donor with esophageal squamous cell carcinoma.

The V and J genes are TRBV6-1 and TRBJ2-5, with TRBD2 matching over 9 bases. The DNA end is more similar to TRBJ2-3, so the J call may be wrong. Germline CDR1 MNHNS, CDR2 SASEGT. The CDR3 is made up of 15 amino acids. In DNA form, the CDR3 reads TGTGCCAGCAGCCGAGGGACTAGCTTTCCAGATACGCAGTATTTT. Protein: CASSRGTSFPDTQYF.

At least ten counts were recorded for this clonotype. The V gene is TRBV2, the J gene TRBJ2-7; TRBD1 agrees at 7 bases. CDR1 and CDR2 (germline): SNHLY, FYNNEI. This CDR3 region has 14 residues. The V and J ends lost 6 bases and 2 bases, in that order; junction bases with no gene match: 7. The CDR3 is CASSLGQQPYEQYF. The DNA of the CDR3 is TGTGCCAGCAGCTTGGGACAGCAACCCTACGAGCAGTACTTC.

This clonotype was seen repeatedly, ten times or more. The chain uses TRBV5-5 and TRBJ2-1; perhaps D is TRBD1 or TRBD2 (5 bases each). CDR1 is SGHKS, CDR2 YYEKEE, per germline (reference sequence). The CDR3 has 15 amino acids. Trimming cost V 4 bases and J 9 bases, with 20 bases left between them. For the CDR3, the DNA is TGTGCCAGCAGCCGGGGTGGGCTCCCTACAGGTGAGCAGTTCTTC. The encoded protein is CASSRGGLPTGEQFF. The entire variable domain, with the rest obtained from reference TRBV5-5 and TRBJ2-1, is as follows: DAGVTQSPTHLIKTRGQQVTLRCSPISGHKSVSWYQQVLGQGPQFIFQYYEKEERGRGNFPDRFSARQFPNYSSELNVNALLLGDSALYLCASSRGGLPTGEQFFGPGTRLTVL.

The chain links TRBV7-3 to TRBJ2-7; TRBD2 agrees at 11 bases. The germline CDR1 and CDR2 sequences are SGHTA and FQGTGA. The CDR3 length is 17 residues. Unmatched junction bases numbered 13, after V lost 2 bases and J lost 7 bases. The CDR3 sequence is CASSLRLAGRSYNEQYF. The CDR3 nucleotides are TGTGCCAGCAGCTTACGACTAGCGGGACGTTCCTACAATGAGCAGTACTTC.

This clonotype has more than one count but fewer than ten. The J gene is TRBJ2-3, the V gene TRBV6-5; D call uncertain. Trimming took off 0 bases at V and 2 bases at J, with 9 bases between the two ends. This CDR3 region has 15 residues. The germline V gene has CDR1 MNHEY and CDR2 SVGAGI. The CDR3 nucleotides read TGTGCCAGCAGTTACTCAGCCGCTTCCACAGATACGCAGTATTTT. Translation gives CASSYSAASTDTQYF.

This clonotype was seen a few times. This chain connects TRBV7-2 to TRBJ2-4, with D unclear. The assigned J gene may be wrong: the sequence end matches TRBJ2-7 better. Germline values: CDR1 SGHTA, CDR2 FQGNSA. This CDR3 has 13 residues. CDR3 DNA sequence: TGTGCCAGCAGCTTAGAGTTATCCTACGAGCAGTACTTC. Translated, it gives CASSLELSYEQYF.

Only a few counts were recorded for this clonotype. The chain links TRBV7-3 to TRBJ2-7, with TRBD1 identical over 8 bases. CDR1 SGHTA and CDR2 FQGTGA come from the germline V gene. The V segment lost 5 bases and the J segment 0 bases; nucleotides outside the gene matches: 3. CDR3 length: 14 amino acids. CDR3 in amino acids: CASSLDRDSYEQYF. CDR3 in DNA: TGTGCCAGCAGCCTGGACAGGGACTCCTACGAGCAGTACTTC.

This clonotype came up a few times. This chain uses TRBV7-6 with TRBJ2-4, with TRBD2 matching 9 bases. The CDR3 is made up of 12 amino acids. The germline V gene has CDR1 SGHVS and CDR2 FNYEAQ. CDR3 nucleotides: TGTGCTATAGCGGGGGACAAAAACATTCAGTACTTC. This codes for CAIAGDKNIQYF.

The genes are TRBV7-3 and TRBJ2-3; 8 nucleotides agree with TRBD2. V was clipped by 0 bases and J by 2 bases; unmatched bases: 13. Germline-derived CDR1 and CDR2 are SGHTA and FQGTGA. This CDR3 is built from 19 residues. Here the CDR3 DNA reads TGTGCCAGCAGCTTAACGGTGTTAGCGGGACTTTCTTACACAGATACGCAGTATTTT. This encodes CASSLTVLAGLSYTDTQYF.

This clonotype is deemed medium-sized (0.01 to 0.1%). The chain combines TRBV7-9 with TRBJ2-1, with TRBD2 matching 7 bases. The V gene end was trimmed by 5 bases and the J gene end by 2 bases; junction bases not matched to a gene: 9. The CDR3 is 16 amino acids. Germline values: CDR1 SEHNR, CDR2 FQNEAQ (reference sequence). The CDR3 coding sequence is TGTGCCAGCAGCCCCGCCTCTAGCGGAACCTACAATGAGCAGTTCTTC. It codes for CASSPASSGTYNEQFF.

V gene TRBV5-6 combines with J gene TRBJ2-1, with D unclear. Trimming stripped 6 bases from V and 5 bases from J, with 18 bases between. This CDR3 comprises 15 residues. In germline, CDR1 is SGHDT, CDR2 YYEEEE. The CDR3 DNA sequence: TGTGCCAGCACCCGGACGGTCGATAGAGACAATGAGCAGTTCTTC. It yields the protein CASTRTVDRDNEQFF.

This clonotype came up a few times. DNA of the CDR3: TGCGCCAGCACCACCGACAGGGTTCAGCCCCAGCATTTT. Its translation is CASTTDRVQPQHF. V and J are TRBV10-2 and TRBJ2-3; the match to TRBD1 covers 7 bases. The DNA end is more similar to TRBJ1-5, so the J call may be wrong. CDR3 size: 13 residues. Germline V gene data show CDR1 as WSHSY and CDR2 as SAAADI.

The chain joins TRBV11-2 to TRBJ2-3, with D perhaps matching TRBD2 (6 bases). The V end was cut by 4 bases, the J end by 2 bases, with 13 bases between. CDR1 SGHAT and CDR2 FQNNGV come from the germline V gene. The CDR3 spans 15 residues. Here the CDR3 DNA reads TGTGCCAGCAGCTCTGCCGGGAGAAACACAGATACGCAGTATTTT. This sequence encodes CASSSAGRNTDTQYF.

This clonotype was counted a few times. This sequence joins TRBV28 and TRBJ2-4; 12 bases are shared with TRBD2. The J call could be wrong; TRBJ2-1 is a better fit for the DNA end. CDR3 length equals 13 residues. Germline CDR1 and CDR2: MDHEN and SYDVKM. CDR3 DNA: TGTGCCAGCAGTCTCGGGACTAGCGGGGAGCAGTTCTTC. As protein: CASSLGTSGEQFF.

This clonotype occurred many times. The chain links TRBV28 to TRBJ2-3; 13 bases agree with TRBD2. V shed 5 bases and J 2 bases; nucleotides not matched to a gene: 4. This CDR3 comprises 16 residues. Germline CDR1 MDHEN, CDR2 SYDVKM. CDR3 loop: CASSLTSGRATDTQYF. The CDR3 DNA follows: TGTGCCAGCAGTCTTACTAGCGGGAGGGCCACAGATACGCAGTATTTT.

The chain links TRBV12-3 or TRBV12-4 to TRBJ2-2, with D possibly matching TRBD1 (6 bases). The CDR3 has 13 residues. Trimming left V 7 bases short and J 6 bases short, with 12 bases between. CDR3: CASTGVEAGELFF. Written as DNA, the CDR3 is TGTGCCAGCACAGGGGTGGAAGCCGGGGAGCTGTTTTTT.

The chain recombines TRBV28 with TRBJ1-1; D unresolved. Germline V gene sequence: CDR1 MDHEN, CDR2 SYDVKM. CDR3 size: 16 residues. Trimming stripped 6 bases from V and 0 bases from J, with 17 bases between. The CDR3 region is CASSHSESHMNTEAFF. The CDR3 coding sequence is TGTGCCAGCAGCCATTCTGAGTCACATATGAACACTGAAGCTTTCTTT.

The table lists this clonotype with a count of one. V usage is TRBV6-6 and J usage is TRBJ2-6; the D is unclear. Trimming left V 2 bases short and J 3 bases short, with 5 bases between. Germline loops: CDR1 MNHNY, CDR2 SVGAGI (reference sequence). CDR3 size: 14 residues. DNA for the CDR3: TGTGCCAGCAGTTACATTGATGGGGCCAACGTCCTGACTTTC. Amino acids: CASSYIDGANVLTF.

This clonotype was seen more than once but under ten times. This may be a read error: a much more frequent sequence differs by one nucleotide. The chain combines TRBV10-3 with TRBJ2-4; the D is unclear. CDR3 length: 15 amino acids. Deletions cut 0 bases from V and 13 bases from J, with 19 bases between. From germline, CDR1 is ENHRY and CDR2 SYGVKD. In DNA, the CDR3 is TGTGCCATCAGTGAGTCGCACAGCAAGGGCAATGAGCAGTACTTC. It is translated as CAISESHSKGNEQYF.

CDR3 protein: CASSLGLTLTLAQYF. CDR3 coding DNA: TGTGCCAGCAGCTTAGGGTTGACCCTAACCTTGGCCCAGTACTTC. The chain recombines TRBV7-2 with TRBJ2-5, with unresolved D. This CDR3 has 15 residues. Germline V gives CDR1 SGHTA, CDR2 FQGNSA. V shed 1 base and J shed 9 bases, with 18 bases lying between them.

The genes are TRBV11-2 and TRBJ2-7; 13 nucleotides match TRBD2. The J call may be wrong; the DNA end is better matched by TRBJ2-1. Germline V gene sequence: CDR1 SGHAT, CDR2 FQNNGV. The CDR3 runs 15 residues. The CDR3 sequence is CASSPTSGRGNEQFF. The CDR3 DNA reads TGTGCCAGCAGCCCTACTAGCGGGAGGGGGAATGAGCAGTTCTTC.

As concerns this clonotype: Being one base from a much bigger clone, this may be a read error. The V gene is TRBV7-8, the J gene TRBJ2-3; D gene unclear. This CDR3 is built from 17 residues. Germline loops: CDR1 SGHVS, CDR2 FQNEAQ. The CDR3 reads CAISSRAFARSTDTQYF. CDR3 nucleotides: TGTGCCATCAGCTCCCGGGCATTCGCGCGGTCCACAGATACGCAGTATTTT.

A remark on this clonotype: In this CDR3 the conserved last residue, phenylalanine or tryptophan, is missing, so a read error is likely. The limits of the CDR3 on the DNA are not certain, so only TCRdb's listed CDR3 is given. The V call is TRBV5-1, the J call TRBJ1-1. Germline-derived CDR1 and CDR2 are SGHRS and YFSETQ. Including both end residues, the CDR3 is 9 amino acids long. CDR3 loop: CASSLSGTR.

This clonotype was observed many times. The chain links TRBV3-1 to TRBJ2-5; the D call may be TRBD1 or TRBD2 (5 bases each). The V and J ends lost 1 base and 5 bases respectively, with 11 bases between them. This CDR3 has 14 residues. The germline gives CDR1 LGHDT, CDR2 YNNKEL (reference sequence). The CDR3 protein is CASSQGLAGETQYF. The CDR3 DNA reads as TGTGCCAGCAGCCAAGGTCTAGCAGGGGAGACCCAGTACTTC.

This clonotype has a handful of counts. The gene calls are TRBV20-1 and TRBJ2-1; maybe TRBD1 (6 bases). This CDR3 region has 14 residues. Trimming left V 3 bases short and J 4 bases short, with 13 bases between. Germline V gives CDR1 DFQATT, CDR2 SNEGSKA (reference sequence). The CDR3 sequence is CSASLRDKYNEQFF. Here the CDR3 DNA reads TGCAGTGCTAGCCTCCGGGACAAATACAATGAGCAGTTCTTC.

This clonotype counts as medium-sized. This chain joins TRBV28 and TRBJ2-7; possibly TRBD1 for D (5 bases). The CDR3 loop spans 15 amino acids. Trimming shortened V by 6 bases and J by 7 bases, and 22 bases separated the two germline ends. The germline gives CDR1 MDHEN, CDR2 SYDVKM. The DNA for the CDR3 is TGTGCCAGCAGGGGGCGCTCGGCTGGTGAACGTGAGCAGTACTTC. Protein sequence: CASRGRSAGEREQYF.

This clonotype was recorded at least ten times. The chain couples TRBV19 to TRBJ2-2, with D possibly being TRBD2 (5 bases). Germline V CDR1 and CDR2: LNHDA, SQIVND (reference sequence). V lost 1 base and J lost 2, with 14 bases in between. There are 17 residues in the CDR3. CDR3 nucleotides: TGTGCCAGTAGTATAGGTTTTGGGAGATCTAACACCGGGGAGCTGTTTTTT. Protein: CASSIGFGRSNTGELFF.

A remark on this clonotype: The conserved phenylalanine or tryptophan is not found at the CDR3 terminus, so this likely reflects a read error. The DNA is omitted, as the CDR3 cannot be located on it reliably, and the CDR3 follows TCRdb's listing. This rearrangement joins TRBV7-2 to TRBJ2-1; the table assigns TRBD1, which was not confirmed against the DNA. The CDR3 is 16 residues long, counting both termini. Germline V gives CDR1 SGHTA, CDR2 FQGNSA. The CDR3 loop reads CASSLVAGVEGYTFGS.

The CDR3 sequence: CASSKPGLASYNEQFF. CDR3 nucleotides: TGTGCCAGCAGCAAACCGGGACTAGCGAGTTACAATGAGCAGTTCTTC. This sequence joins TRBV7-3 and TRBJ2-1, with 10 bases fitting TRBD2. Per germline, CDR1 SGHTA and CDR2 FQGTGA. J lost 4 bases, V lost 5 bases, and 8 bases had no gene match. The CDR3 covers 16 residues.